The 14 T cell receptor beta chains below all came from one sample that was sequenced in a study of blood T cells in healthy people across ages. Primed by a sample-barcoded 5' primer and a J-beta primer mix, a second PCR proceeded for roughly 7 to 12 cycles. TCRdb re-derived calls from the 5' RACE reads in MiXCR, one entry per CDR3 protein. The sample consists of approximately 850,000 distinct CDR3 sequences, 55% to 70% of them appearing once. The sequencing input was blood. Receptor source: a young man in good health.

A few counts support this clonotype. The chain has TRBV29-1 and TRBJ2-3; no clear D gene. Germline V CDR1 and CDR2: SQVTM, ANQGSEA. The CDR3 has 13 amino acids. With 3 bases removed from V and 0 bases from J, the gap between germline ends came to 7 bases. The chain's CDR3 is CSVDPSSTDTQYF. CDR3 nucleotide sequence: TGCAGCGTTGACCCGTCGAGCACAGATACGCAGTATTTT.

The chain employs TRBV25-1 and TRBJ2-3, with D possibly called TRBD1 or TRBD2 (5 bases each). Trimming took off 6 bases at V and 0 bases at J, with 13 bases between the two ends. Germline assignment: CDR1 MGHDK and CDR2 SYGVNS. The CDR3 is 15 amino acids. The CDR3 region is CASSPGTDSTDTQYF. The DNA of the CDR3 is TGTGCCAGCAGCCCCGGGACGGATAGCACAGATACGCAGTATTTT.

This clonotype came up once. The CDR3 DNA follows: TGCGCCAGTGGGGAGTGGGATAAATCAGGAGAGACCCAGTACTTC. Its protein is CASGEWDKSGETQYF. V is TRBV5-1 and J is TRBJ2-5; TRBD2 might be the D (5 bases). Trimming left V 8 bases short and J 4 bases short, with 21 bases between. The CDR3 is made up of 15 amino acids. Germline lookup yields CDR1 SGHRS and CDR2 YFSETQ.

The chain recombines TRBV24-1 with TRBJ2-1; D tentatively reads TRBD1 or TRBD2 (6 bases each). The germline V gene has CDR1 KGHDR and CDR2 SFDVKD. Trimming took off 5 bases at V and 9 bases at J, with 19 bases between the two ends. The CDR3 extends over 15 amino acids. The CDR3 coding sequence is TGTGCCACCAGTGGGATAGCGGAGAGGGGGAGTGAGCAGTTCTTC. Amino acid sequence: CATSGIAERGSEQFF.

The V gene is TRBV29-1, the J gene TRBJ1-1; D call uncertain. The V gene's germline CDR1 is SQVTM and CDR2 ANQGSEA. This CDR3 region has 14 residues. Deletions cut 1 base from V and 3 bases from J, with 12 bases between. CDR3 bases: TGCAGCGTTGAAGGGACTTTTGGGTACACTGAAGCTTTCTTT. Protein: CSVEGTFGYTEAFF. The whole variable domain, filled in from reference TRBV29-1 and TRBJ1-1, reads SAVISQKPSRDICQRGTSLTIQCQVDSQVTMMFWYRQQPGQSLTLIATANQGSEATYESGFVIDKFPISRPNLTFSTLTVSNMSPEDSSIYLCSVEGTFGYTEAFFGQGTRLTVV.

The V call is TRBV2, the J call TRBJ2-3, with TRBD2 identical over 13 bases. CDR1 is SNHLY and CDR2 is FYNNEI in the germline V gene. Trimming took 3 bases from V and 5 from J; bases not matched to a gene: 2. The CDR3 has 15 residues. This CDR3 is CASSEGLAGIDTQYF. As DNA, the CDR3 is TGTGCCAGCAGTGAGGGACTAGCGGGAATAGATACGCAGTATTTT.

The rearrangement joins TRBV7-9 to TRBJ2-5, with 8 bases that match TRBD2. Germline CDR1 and CDR2: SEHNR and FQNEAQ (reference sequence). Trimming cost V 4 bases and J 5 bases; bases outside gene matches: 9. CDR3 length: 15 residues. The chain's CDR3 is CASSSGRAGVETQYF. The CDR3 coding sequence is TGTGCCAGCAGCTCGGGACGAGCGGGAGTTGAGACCCAGTACTTC.

This clonotype has more than one count but fewer than ten. This chain uses TRBV20-1 with TRBJ2-4; 9 bases are shared with TRBD2. Trimming removed 0 bases from V and 13 bases from J; junction bases left unmatched: 13. Germline V gene sequence: CDR1 DFQATT, CDR2 SNEGSKA (reference sequence). CDR3 size: 15 residues. CDR3 amino acids: CSARDFSGRVGEQYF. The DNA of the CDR3 is TGCAGTGCTAGAGATTTTAGCGGGAGAGTCGGGGAGCAGTACTTC.

The V gene is TRBV5-6, the J gene TRBJ2-1; 7 bases match TRBD2. CDR1 and CDR2 from the germline V gene are SGHDT and YYEEEE. This CDR3 comprises 13 residues. J was trimmed by 8 bases and V by 4 bases; bases with no gene match: 6. CDR3 protein: CASSRRLADEQFF. CDR3 DNA: TGTGCCAGCAGCCGGAGACTAGCCGATGAGCAGTTCTTC. Full variable domain (missing parts from reference TRBV5-6 and TRBJ2-1): DAGVTQSPTHLIKTRGQQVTLRCSPKSGHDTVSWYQQALGQGPQFIFQYYEEEERQRGNFPDRFSGHQFPNYSSELNVNALLLGDSALYLCASSRRLADEQFFGPGTRLTVL.

A few counts support this clonotype. J is TRBJ2-3 and V is TRBV29-1; 8 nucleotides agree with TRBD1. V shed 4 bases, J shed 4 bases, and the junction held 13 bases outside the gene matches. CDR1 is SQVTM and CDR2 is ANQGSEA in the germline V gene. This CDR3 contains 16 residues. CDR3 in amino acids: CSVGGDKPGGADTQYF. In DNA, the CDR3 is TGCAGCGTTGGAGGAGACAAACCAGGGGGCGCAGATACGCAGTATTTT.

The rearrangement links TRBV24-1 to TRBJ1-5, with 10 bases lining up with TRBD1. CDR3 size: 16 residues. Trimming removed 3 bases from V and 0 bases from J; junction bases left unmatched: 1. CDR1 is KGHDR, CDR2 SFDVKD, per germline. In DNA form, the CDR3 reads TGTGCCACCAGTGATGGGGACAGGGGTAGCAATCAGCCCCAGCATTTT. Translating gives CATSDGDRGSNQPQHF.

This sequence joins TRBV5-4 and TRBJ1-2, with D hard to call. This CDR3 is 14 amino acids long. V lost 3 bases, J lost 6 bases, and 15 bases lay in between. In germline, CDR1 is SGHNT, CDR2 YYREEE (reference sequence). The CDR3 sequence: CASSSQRRTDGYTF. The CDR3 nucleotides read TGTGCCAGCAGCTCCCAACGTAGGACGGATGGCTACACCTTC. Together with reference TRBV5-4 and TRBJ1-2, the CDR3 gives the full variable domain: ETGVTQSPTHLIKTRGQQVTLRCSSQSGHNTVSWYQQALGQGPQFIFQYYREEENGRGNFPPRFSGLQFPNYSSELNVNALELDDSALYLCASSSQRRTDGYTFGSGTRLTVV.

The V and J genes are TRBV10-3 and TRBJ2-3; 7 nucleotides agree with TRBD2. Trimming removed 10 bases from V and 1 base from J; junction bases left unmatched: 5. The CDR3 covers 13 residues. Germline V gene sequence: CDR1 ENHRY, CDR2 SYGVKD. The CDR3 is CASAGERTDTQYF. The CDR3 coding sequence is TGTGCCAGTGCGGGGGAGCGCACAGATACGCAGTATTTT.

V usage is TRBV6-1 and J usage is TRBJ1-2; TRBD1 matches 7 bases. The CDR3 spans 14 residues. Trimming cost V 2 bases and J 2 bases; bases outside gene matches: 2. Germline V gene lookup returns CDR1 MNHNS and CDR2 SASEGT. This chain's CDR3 is CASSETQGNYGYTF. The DNA for the CDR3 is TGTGCCAGCAGTGAAACACAGGGGAACTATGGCTACACCTTC.